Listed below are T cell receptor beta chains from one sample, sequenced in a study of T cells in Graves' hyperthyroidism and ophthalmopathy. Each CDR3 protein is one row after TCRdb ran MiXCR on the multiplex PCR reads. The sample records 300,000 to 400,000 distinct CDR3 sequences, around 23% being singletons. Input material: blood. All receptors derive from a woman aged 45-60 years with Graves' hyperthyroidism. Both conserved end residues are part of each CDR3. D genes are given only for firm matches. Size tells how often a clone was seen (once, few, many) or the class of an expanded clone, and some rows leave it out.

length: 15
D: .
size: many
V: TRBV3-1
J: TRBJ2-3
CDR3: CASSQAPFSTDTQYF
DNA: TGTGCCAGCAGCCAAGCCCCCTTTAGCACAGATACGCAGTATTTT

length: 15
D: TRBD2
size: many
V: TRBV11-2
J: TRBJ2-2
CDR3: CASSLAGRRTGELFF
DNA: TGTGCCAGCAGCTTAGCCGGGAGGAGGACCGGGGAGCTGTTTTTT

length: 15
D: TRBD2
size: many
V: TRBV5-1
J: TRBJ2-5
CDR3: CASSLAAGGTETQYF
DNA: TGCGCCAGCAGCTTGGCCGCGGGAGGAACAGAGACCCAGTACTTC

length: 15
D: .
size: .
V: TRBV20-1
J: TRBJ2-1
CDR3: CSARGGGRSYNEQFF
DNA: TGCAGTGCTAGAGGGGGGGGCCGCTCCTACAATGAGCAGTTCTTC

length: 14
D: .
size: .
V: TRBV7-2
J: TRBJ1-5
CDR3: CASSPRTNGQPQHF
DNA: TGTGCCAGCAGCCCTCGGACAAACGGGCAGCCCCAGCATTTT

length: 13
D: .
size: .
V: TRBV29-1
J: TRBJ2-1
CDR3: CSVEALGLNEQFF
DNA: TGCAGCGTTGAGGCACTAGGACTCAATGAGCAGTTCTTC

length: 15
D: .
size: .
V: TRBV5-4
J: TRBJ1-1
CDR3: CASSFEGSMNTEAFF
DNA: TGTGCCAGCAGCTTCGAGGGATCCATGAACACTGAAGCTTTCTTT

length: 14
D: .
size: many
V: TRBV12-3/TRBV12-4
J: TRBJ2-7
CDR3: CASSLAGAGYEQYF
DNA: TGTGCCAGCAGTTTAGCAGGTGCAGGCTACGAGCAGTACTTC

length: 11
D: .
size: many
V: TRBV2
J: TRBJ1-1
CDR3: CASSPAGEAFF
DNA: TGTGCCAGCTCCCCTGCGGGTGAAGCTTTCTTT

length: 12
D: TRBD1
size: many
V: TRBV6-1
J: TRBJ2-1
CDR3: CASSQGQYEQFF
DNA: TGTGCCAGCAGTCAGGGACAGTATGAGCAGTTCTTC

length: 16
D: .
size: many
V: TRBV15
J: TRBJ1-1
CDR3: CATSRGGSRGNTEAFF
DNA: TGTGCCACCAGCAGAGGGGGATCACGAGGGAACACTGAAGCTTTCTTT

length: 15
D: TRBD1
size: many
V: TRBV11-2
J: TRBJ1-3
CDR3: CASSPTGEAGNTIYF
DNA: TGTGCCAGCAGCCCGACAGGGGAGGCTGGAAACACCATATATTTT

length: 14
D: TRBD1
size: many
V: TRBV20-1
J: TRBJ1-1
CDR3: CSARMTGVNTEAFF
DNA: TGCAGTGCTAGAATGACAGGGGTGAACACTGAAGCTTTCTTT

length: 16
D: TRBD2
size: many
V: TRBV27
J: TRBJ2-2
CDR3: CASSLLAGGNTGELFF
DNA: TGTGCCAGCAGTTTACTAGCGGGAGGGAACACCGGGGAGCTGTTTTTT

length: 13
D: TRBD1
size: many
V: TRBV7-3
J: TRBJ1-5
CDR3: CASSSTTGQPQHF
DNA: TGTGCCAGCAGCAGCACGACAGGGCAGCCCCAGCATTTT

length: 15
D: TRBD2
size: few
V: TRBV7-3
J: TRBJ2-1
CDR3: CASSFRLAGHNEQFF
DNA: TGTGCCAGCAGCTTTCGCCTAGCGGGTCACAATGAGCAGTTCTTC

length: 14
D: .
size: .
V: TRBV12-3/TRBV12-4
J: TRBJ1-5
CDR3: CASSPVRGDQPQHF
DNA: TGTGCCAGCAGCCCGGTAAGGGGGGATCAGCCCCAGCATTTT

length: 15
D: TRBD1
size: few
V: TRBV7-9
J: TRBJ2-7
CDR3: CASSLGGTGAWEQYF
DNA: TGTGCCAGCAGCTTAGGTGGGACAGGAGCTTGGGAGCAGTACTTC

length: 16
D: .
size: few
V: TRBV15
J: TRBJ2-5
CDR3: CAASSGEGIGKETQYF
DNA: TGTGCCGCCAGCAGTGGCGAGGGTATAGGGAAAGAGACCCAGTACTTC

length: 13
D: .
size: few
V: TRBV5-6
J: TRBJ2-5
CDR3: CASRPISQETQYF
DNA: TGTGCCAGCAGACCCATTAGCCAAGAGACCCAGTACTTC

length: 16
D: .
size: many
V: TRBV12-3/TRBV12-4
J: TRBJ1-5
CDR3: CASSFGGRRFNQPQHF
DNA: TGTGCCAGCAGTTTCGGGGGAAGAAGGTTCAATCAGCCCCAGCATTTT

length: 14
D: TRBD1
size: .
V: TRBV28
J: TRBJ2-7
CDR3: CASSSYRGLYEQYF
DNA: TGTGCCAGCAGTAGTTACAGGGGGCTGTACGAGCAGTACTTC

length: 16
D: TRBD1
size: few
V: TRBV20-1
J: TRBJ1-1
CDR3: CSAETGTGSWNTEAFF
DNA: TGCAGTGCTGAGACCGGGACAGGGAGCTGGAACACTGAAGCTTTCTTT

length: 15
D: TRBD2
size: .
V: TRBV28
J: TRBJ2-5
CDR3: CASSRMPGGGETQYF
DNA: TGTGCCAGCAGTCGTATGCCCGGGGGGGGAGAGACCCAGTACTTC

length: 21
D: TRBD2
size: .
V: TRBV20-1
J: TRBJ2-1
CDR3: CSARSGPGLAEGGRAYNEQFF
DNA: TGCAGTGCTAGATCCGGGCCGGGACTAGCGGAGGGAGGGCGAGCCTACAATGAGCAGTTCTTC

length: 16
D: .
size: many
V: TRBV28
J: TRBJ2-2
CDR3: CASRVWRGVNTGELFF
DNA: TGTGCCAGCAGGGTGTGGCGGGGCGTGAACACCGGGGAGCTGTTTTTT

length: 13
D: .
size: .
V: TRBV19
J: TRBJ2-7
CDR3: CASSMQGTYEQYF
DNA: TGTGCCAGTAGTATGCAGGGGACCTACGAGCAGTACTTC

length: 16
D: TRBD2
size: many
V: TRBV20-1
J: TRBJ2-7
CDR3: CSALGLAGGGGYEQYF
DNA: TGCAGTGCCCTTGGCCTAGCGGGAGGTGGGGGTTATGAGCAGTACTTC

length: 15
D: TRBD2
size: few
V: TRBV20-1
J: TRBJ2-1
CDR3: CSAILAGVSYNEQFF
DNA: TGCAGTGCTATACTAGCGGGAGTTTCCTACAATGAGCAGTTCTTC

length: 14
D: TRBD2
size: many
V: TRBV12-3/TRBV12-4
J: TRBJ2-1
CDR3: CASSLAGVNNEQFF
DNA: TGTGCCAGCAGTCTAGCGGGAGTAAATAATGAGCAGTTCTTC

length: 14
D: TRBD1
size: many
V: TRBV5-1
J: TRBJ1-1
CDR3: CASSQGQAMDEAFF
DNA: TGCGCCAGCAGCCAAGGACAGGCTATGGATGAAGCTTTCTTT

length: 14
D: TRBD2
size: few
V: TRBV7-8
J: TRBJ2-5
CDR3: CASSLERGGETQYF
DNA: TGTGCCAGCAGCTTAGAACGGGGGGGCGAGACCCAGTACTTC

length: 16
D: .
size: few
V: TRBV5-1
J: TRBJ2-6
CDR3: CASSLTPGTGANVLTF
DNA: TGCGCCAGCAGCCTTACACCGGGCACCGGGGCCAACGTCCTGACTTTC

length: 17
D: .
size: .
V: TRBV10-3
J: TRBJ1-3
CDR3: CAISDEGRLNSGNTIYF
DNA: TGTGCCATCAGTGACGAGGGCAGGCTGAACTCTGGAAACACCATATATTTT

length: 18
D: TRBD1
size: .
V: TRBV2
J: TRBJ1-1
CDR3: CASSEFIFDRGGGTEAFF
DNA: TGTGCCAGCAGTGAATTTATTTTTGACAGGGGAGGTGGCACTGAAGCTTTCTTT

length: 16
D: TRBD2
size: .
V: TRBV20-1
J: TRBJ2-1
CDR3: CSARDLSGSSYNEQFF
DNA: TGCAGTGCTAGAGATTTGAGCGGGAGTTCCTACAATGAGCAGTTCTTC